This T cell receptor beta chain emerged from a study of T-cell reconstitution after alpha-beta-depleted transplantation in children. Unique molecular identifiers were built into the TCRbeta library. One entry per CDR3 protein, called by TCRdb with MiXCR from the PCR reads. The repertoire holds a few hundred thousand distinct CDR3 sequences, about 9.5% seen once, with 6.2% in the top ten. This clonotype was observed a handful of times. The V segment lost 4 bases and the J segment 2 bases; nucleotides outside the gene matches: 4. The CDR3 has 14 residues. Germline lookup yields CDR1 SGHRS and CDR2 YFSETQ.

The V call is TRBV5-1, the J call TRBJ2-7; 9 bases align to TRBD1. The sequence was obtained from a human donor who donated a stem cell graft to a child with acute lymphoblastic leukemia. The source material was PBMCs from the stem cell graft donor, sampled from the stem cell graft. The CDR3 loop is CASSRRDRAYEQYF. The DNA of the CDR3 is TGCGCCAGCAGCCGCCGGGACAGGGCCTACGAGCAGTACTTC.